These 17 T cell receptor beta chains were all obtained from the same sample, sequenced in a study of CD4 and CD8 cells across lung adenocarcinoma regions. TCRdb independently ran MiXCR on the PCR reads; one entry per CDR3 protein. The sample has tens of thousands of distinct CDR3 sequences, around 52% seen once. The sequenced material came from CD4+ T cells from the center of a lung tumor. The receptors derive from a male donor with lung adenocarcinoma. The CD4 and CD8 labels of this study may be unreliable.

V usage is TRBV27 and J usage is TRBJ2-5; 8 bases line up with TRBD1. Germline values: CDR1 MNHEY, CDR2 SMNVEV (reference sequence). The CDR3 consists of 16 residues. J was trimmed by 3 bases and V by 6 bases; bases with no gene match: 12. The CDR3 nucleotides read TGTGCCAGCAGGGTGGTCGGGACAGGCGACAAAGAGACCCAGTACTTC. Its translation: CASRVVGTGDKETQYF.

The V gene is TRBV6-1, the J gene TRBJ2-1, with 10 positions matching TRBD2. V shed 3 bases and J 6 bases; nucleotides not matched to a gene: 5. This CDR3 is built from 15 residues. Looked up from germline, CDR1 is MNHNS and CDR2 is SASEGT. The CDR3 protein is CASSDLSGGANEQFF. The CDR3 region has the DNA TGTGCCAGCAGTGATTTGAGCGGGGGGGCCAATGAGCAGTTCTTC.

The rearrangement links TRBV12-3 or TRBV12-4 to TRBJ2-4, with D perhaps TRBD2 (6 bases). Deletions cut 8 bases from V and 10 bases from J, with 21 bases between. This CDR3 spans 14 amino acids. CDR3 region: CASSLRGAANIQYF. The CDR3 region has the DNA TGTGCCAGCTCGTTGCGGGGAGCCGCAAATATTCAGTACTTC.

Remarks on this clonotype: A read error is possible here, since a much larger clone lies one base away. The chain uses TRBV12-3 or TRBV12-4 and TRBJ2-2; 11 nucleotides agree with TRBD1. The CDR3 has 16 amino acids. CDR3 in DNA: TGTGCCAGCAGTTCGCGGACAGGGGGCGCAACCGGGGACCTGTTTTTT. It translates to CASSSRTGGATGDLFF.

In this sample, this clonotype turned up a few times. A much more abundant neighbour one base away suggests this may be a read error. The V and J genes are TRBV10-1 and TRBJ2-1; tentatively, D is TRBD1 or TRBD2 (5 bases each). The CDR3 consists of 12 residues. Germline lookup yields CDR1 WNHNN and CDR2 SYGVQD (reference sequence). The V end was cut by 6 bases, the J end by 13 bases, with 16 bases between. Written as DNA, the CDR3 is TGCGCCAGCAGAGGGACGACGGAGACCCAGTTCTTC. Translation: CASRGTTETQFF.

CDR3 amino acids: CASTQGRYTGELFF. Written as DNA, the CDR3 is TGTGCCAGCACACAGGGCCGTTACACCGGGGAGCTGTTTTTT. This chain links TRBV6-1 with TRBJ2-2, with a weak D call TRBD1 (6 bases). The length of the CDR3 is 14 residues. The germline V gene encodes CDR1 MNHNS and CDR2 SASEGT. V was trimmed by 7 bases and J by 3 bases, leaving 12 bases between them.

The genes are TRBV11-2 and TRBJ2-1; weak D call: TRBD2 (5 bases). CDR3 length: 15 amino acids. V was trimmed by 3 bases and J by 5 bases, leaving 14 bases between them. Germline V CDR1 and CDR2: SGHAT, FQNNGV. The CDR3 spells CASSLRASWDNEQFF. The CDR3 nucleotides are TGTGCCAGCAGCTTGAGGGCAAGCTGGGACAATGAGCAGTTCTTC.

The chain uses TRBV6-1 and TRBJ2-1; D may correspond to TRBD1 or TRBD2 (6 bases each). Trimming took off 8 bases at V and 8 bases at J, with 25 bases between the two ends. This CDR3 spans 16 amino acids. Germline lookup yields CDR1 MNHNS and CDR2 SASEGT. The CDR3, as DNA: TGTGCCAGCCGTGTCCCGGGGGCTGGGGATGAAGATGAGCAGTTCTTC. Residues: CASRVPGAGDEDEQFF.

This clonotype was picked up many times. The chain is built from TRBV7-2 and TRBJ2-1; D uncertain. TRBJ2-7 explains the end of the DNA better; the J call may be wrong. Germline CDR1 SGHTA, CDR2 FQGNSA. The CDR3 sequence is 13 residues long. For the CDR3, the DNA is TGTGCCAGCAGCTTATCCCGGAACTACGAGCAGTACTTC. Amino acids: CASSLSRNYEQYF.

This clonotype is medium-sized. The chain joins TRBV10-3 to TRBJ2-3; the match to TRBD2 covers 13 bases. This CDR3 is 15 amino acids long. The J segment lost 5 bases and the V segment lost 11 bases, leaving 10 bases of the junction unmatched. Germline assignment: CDR1 ENHRY and CDR2 SYGVKD. CDR3: CASGGLAGRGDTQYF. The CDR3 region has the DNA TGTGCCTCAGGGGGACTAGCGGGACGTGGAGATACGCAGTATTTT.

This rearrangement joins TRBV6-1 to TRBJ2-2; D perhaps matches TRBD2 (5 bases). Germline V gene sequence: CDR1 MNHNS, CDR2 SASEGT. V gave up 6 bases and J gave up 16 bases, with 27 bases separating them. The CDR3 covers 15 residues. Here the CDR3 DNA reads TGTGCCAGCAGCGACCTGGTGGGGAACACCGGGAAGCAGTTTTTT. Amino acids: CASSDLVGNTGKQFF.

This clonotype turned up a few times. This chain uses TRBV7-6 with TRBJ2-5; D is uncertain. With the DNA end fitting TRBJ2-7 better, the J assignment may be wrong. Germline loops: CDR1 SGHVS, CDR2 FNYEAQ. The CDR3 spans 14 residues. This chain's CDR3 is CASSLQLSSYEQYF. The CDR3, as DNA: TGTGCCAGCAGCTTACAGTTAAGCTCCTACGAGCAGTACTTC.

The chain is built from TRBV27 and TRBJ2-3, with D perhaps assigned TRBD1 or TRBD2 (5 bases each). TRBJ2-7 explains the end of the DNA better; the J call may be wrong. Germline V lookup: CDR1 MNHEY, CDR2 SMNVEV (reference sequence). The CDR3 spans 17 residues. CDR3 sequence (DNA): TGTGCCAGCTGTCCTGGCCGAGGGGCTTCTGGGCCAGATACGCAGTACTTC. This sequence encodes CASCPGRGASGPDTQYF.

On this clonotype: A read error may produce the germline difference seen at one junction end. This rearrangement joins TRBV10-3 to TRBJ2-3, with TRBD1 matching 7 bases. The germline CDR1 and CDR2 sequences are ENHRY and SYGVKD. The CDR3 length is 15 residues. The CDR3 sequence: CVRSLQAGSTGEQFF. The CDR3 DNA sequence: TGTGTCCGGAGCCTCCAGGCCGGAAGCACAGGGGAGCAGTTTTTT.

V is TRBV6-1 and J is TRBJ2-1; TRBD2 agrees at 10 bases. V lost 6 bases, J lost 6 bases, and 2 bases stayed unmatched. The V gene's germline CDR1 is MNHNS and CDR2 SASEGT. The CDR3 runs to 13 residues. Here the CDR3 reads CASRLAGRNEQFF. The CDR3, as DNA: TGTGCCAGCAGACTAGCGGGACGCAATGAGCAGTTCTTC.

The V call is TRBV7-8, the J call TRBJ2-1, with D perhaps TRBD1 (6 bases). The assigned J gene may be wrong: the sequence end matches TRBJ2-7 better. CDR3 length: 16 amino acids. Germline V CDR1 and CDR2: SGHVS, FQNEAQ. The DNA for the CDR3 is TGTGCCAGCAGCTTAGGGGCAGGGGACGGACCCTACGAGCAGTACTTC. Protein product: CASSLGAGDGPYEQYF.

The gene calls are TRBV10-3 and TRBJ2-5; 8 bases are shared with TRBD2. CDR1 is ENHRY and CDR2 is SYGVKD in the germline V gene. With 4 bases clipped from V and 2 bases from J, the junction kept 9 bases outside the gene matches. CDR3 length: 16 amino acids. The CDR3 protein is CAISASAGGRQETQYF. The CDR3 DNA reads as TGTGCCATCAGTGCTTCGGCGGGAGGACGACAAGAGACCCAGTACTTC.